Below, 8 T cell receptor beta chains from the same sample are listed, as sequenced in a study of blood T cell repertoires in COVID-19. Generated by immunoSEQ multiplex PCR, the TCRdb table keeps only in-frame clones and is missing some. The table includes over 150,000 clones, about 85% detected once. Sequenced material: peripheral blood. The receptors stem from a woman older than 75 with COVID-19, enrolled during active disease.

The chain recombines TRBV6-1 with TRBJ2-3; D is possibly TRBD1 (5 bases). Trimming stripped 2 bases from V and 2 bases from J, with 11 bases between. This CDR3 comprises 15 residues. Per the germline V gene, CDR1 is MNHNS and CDR2 is SASEGT. CDR3 loop: CASSEQGSSTDTQYF. The CDR3 nucleotides read TGTGCCAGCAGTGAACAGGGATCCTCCACAGATACGCAGTATTTT.

V gene TRBV28 combines with J gene TRBJ2-5, with TRBD2 matching over 8 bases. The CDR3 runs to 15 residues. J lost 4 bases, V lost 2 bases, and 6 bases had no gene match. Germline loops: CDR1 MDHEN, CDR2 SYDVKM. CDR3: CASSLSTGGGETQYF. The CDR3 coding sequence is TGTGCCAGCAGTTTAAGCACGGGAGGGGGAGAGACCCAGTACTTC.

The chain uses TRBV21-1 and TRBJ1-5. TRBV21-1 is assigned pseudogene status. There are 11 residues in the CDR3. CDR3 coding DNA: TGTGCCAGCAGCAGAGTAAAGCCCCAGCATTTT. It encodes CASSRVKPQHF.

The chain combines TRBV6-5 with TRBJ1-2; 8 positions agree with TRBD1. The CDR3 totals 13 residues. Trimming took 7 bases from V and 7 from J; bases not matched to a gene: 8. CDR1 is MNHEY and CDR2 is SVGAGI in the germline V gene. CDR3 nucleotide sequence: TGTGCCAGCACCTGGCAGGGGGCTAGTGGCTACACCTTC. Protein sequence: CASTWQGASGYTF.

The chain carries TRBV5-8 and TRBJ1-2; 7 nucleotides match TRBD1. This CDR3 has 14 residues. V dropped 3 bases and J dropped 2; count of bases not matched to a gene: 4. Germline assignment: CDR1 SGHTS and CDR2 YDEGEE. The CDR3 here is CASSSTGYNYGYTF. The CDR3, as DNA: TGTGCCAGCAGCTCGACAGGGTACAACTATGGCTACACCTTC.

This sequence joins TRBV7-6 and TRBJ1-1; 8 positions agree with TRBD1. Looked up from germline, CDR1 is SGHVS and CDR2 is FNYEAQ. The CDR3 runs 13 residues. V dropped 5 bases and J dropped 4; count of bases not matched to a gene: 3. DNA for the CDR3: TGTGCCAGCAGCCGACAGGGGTCCACTGAAGCTTTCTTT. Its translation: CASSRQGSTEAFF.

This clone was detected only a few times. DNA of the CDR3: TGCGCCAGCAGCCCTCGGACAAGAAATAATTCACCCCTCCACTTT. Protein sequence: CASSPRTRNNSPLHF. The chain recombines TRBV5-1 with TRBJ1-6; TRBD1 is a possible D gene (5 bases). Trimming stripped 4 bases from V and 5 bases from J, with 13 bases between. The CDR3 contains 15 residues. Germline CDR1 SGHRS, CDR2 YFSETQ.

This chain uses TRBV6-1 with TRBJ1-2, with D perhaps matching TRBD1 (5 bases). Trimming left V 3 bases short and J 7 bases short, with 12 bases between. The V gene's germline CDR1 is MNHNS and CDR2 SASEGT. The CDR3 is made up of 13 amino acids. CDR3 DNA: TGTGCCAGCAGTGAGACAGTGAAATCTGGCTACACCTTC. Translating it yields CASSETVKSGYTF.